A selection of T cell receptor beta chains follows, all from one sample in a study of shared clonotypes between healthy human individuals. Measured with immunoSEQ multiplex PCR; TCRdb has only the in-frame clones, and not every one. Of about 510,000 clones listed, over 75% are singletons. Material for sequencing was PBMCs. Source of these receptors: a middle-aged woman in good health. Some clones in this sample may be carry-over from other donors' samples. CDR3s include the opening cysteine and the closing phenylalanine or tryptophan. D genes are given only for firm matches. Size is stated for part of the rows, as once, few or many counts, or as a class when the clone is expanded.

length: 15
size: once
V: TRBV7-2
D: -
J: TRBJ2-3
CDR3: CASSLVQGSTDTQYF
DNA: TGTGCCAGCAGCTTAGTGCAGGGGAGCACAGATACGCAGTATTTT

length: 18
size: -
V: TRBV18
D: TRBD2
J: TRBJ2-1
CDR3: CASSPPGLAGVSYNEQFF
DNA: TGTGCCAGCTCACCGCCGGGACTAGCGGGAGTTTCCTACAATGAGCAGTTCTTC

length: 16
size: -
V: TRBV6-5
D: TRBD1
J: TRBJ1-1
CDR3: CASSSPQGARSTEAFF
DNA: TGTGCCAGCAGTTCCCCACAGGGGGCCAGGTCCACTGAAGCTTTCTTT

length: 15
size: -
V: TRBV19
D: -
J: TRBJ1-5
CDR3: CASSQVRIFGQPQHF
DNA: TGTGCCAGTAGTCAGGTCAGAATCTTCGGTCAGCCCCAGCATTTT

length: 17
size: -
V: TRBV4-1
D: TRBD2
J: TRBJ2-1
CDR3: CASSQGRLAGAYNEQFF
DNA: TGCGCCAGCAGCCAAGGGAGACTAGCGGGAGCTTACAATGAGCAGTTCTTC

length: 12
size: -
V: TRBV7-2
D: TRBD2
J: TRBJ2-4
CDR3: CASSSPGLARYF
DNA: TGTGCCAGCAGTTCTCCGGGACTAGCGCGGTACTTC

length: 16
size: few
V: TRBV5-5
D: TRBD2
J: TRBJ2-3
CDR3: CASSLGASGSADTQYF
DNA: TGTGCCAGCAGCTTGGGGGCTAGCGGGAGTGCAGATACGCAGTATTTT

length: 15
size: few
V: TRBV19
D: -
J: TRBJ1-1
CDR3: CASSAPRGGNTEAFF
DNA: TGTGCCAGTAGTGCCCCGCGGGGGGGGAACACTGAAGCTTTCTTT

length: 14
size: -
V: TRBV28
D: -
J: TRBJ1-5
CDR3: CASSLYSPTQPQHF
DNA: TGTGCCAGCAGTTTATACAGTCCTACTCAGCCCCAGCATTTT

length: 14
size: few
V: TRBV27
D: -
J: TRBJ1-5
CDR3: CASSFYNSNQPQHF
DNA: TGTGCCAGCAGTTTTTACAATAGCAATCAGCCCCAGCATTTT

length: 14
size: -
V: TRBV30
D: TRBD2
J: TRBJ2-7
CDR3: CAWSGTSGRREQYF
DNA: TGTGCCTGGAGTGGGACTAGCGGGAGGCGTGAGCAGTACTTC

length: 18
size: -
V: TRBV7-9
D: -
J: TRBJ1-5
CDR3: CASSSEGGSAYSNQPQHF
DNA: TGTGCCAGCAGTTCTGAGGGAGGGTCGGCATATAGCAATCAGCCCCAGCATTTT

length: 17
size: -
V: TRBV14
D: -
J: TRBJ2-5
CDR3: CASGLLMSTWREETQYF
DNA: TGTGCCAGCGGCCTCCTGATGAGCACATGGAGGGAAGAGACCCAGTACTTC

length: 15
size: -
V: TRBV28
D: TRBD2
J: TRBJ2-7
CDR3: CASSLRAGPLGEQYF
DNA: TGTGCCAGCAGTTTAAGAGCGGGGCCATTGGGGGAGCAGTACTTC

length: 16
size: -
V: TRBV6-6
D: TRBD1
J: TRBJ2-1
CDR3: CASSYSGTGSGNEQFF
DNA: TGTGCCAGCAGTTACTCGGGGACAGGGTCTGGCAATGAGCAGTTCTTC

length: 14
size: few
V: TRBV7-8
D: -
J: TRBJ2-3
CDR3: CASRQSYSTDTQYF
DNA: TGTGCCAGCAGGCAATCCTACTCCACAGATACGCAGTATTTT

length: 16
size: -
V: TRBV6-6
D: -
J: TRBJ2-2
CDR3: CASSYQRTTNTGELFF
DNA: TGTGCCAGCAGTTACCAGCGAACAACGAACACCGGGGAGCTGTTTTTT

length: 18
size: -
V: TRBV7-6
D: TRBD2
J: TRBJ2-3
CDR3: CASSRTPSGRAGTDTQYF
DNA: TGTGCCAGCAGCCGGACCCCGAGCGGGAGGGCTGGAACAGATACGCAGTATTTT

length: 13
size: -
V: TRBV5-4
D: -
J: TRBJ2-5
CDR3: CASSVIERGTQYF
DNA: TGTGCCAGCAGCGTGATCGAAAGGGGGACCCAGTACTTC

length: 11
size: -
V: TRBV25-1
D: -
J: TRBJ1-5
CDR3: CASGYNQPQHF
DNA: TGTGCCAGCGGATACAATCAGCCCCAGCATTTT

length: 13
size: -
V: TRBV5-4
D: TRBD2
J: TRBJ2-7
CDR3: CASSSGSDYEQYF
DNA: TGTGCCAGCAGTAGCGGGAGTGACTACGAGCAGTACTTC

length: 16
size: -
V: TRBV19
D: TRBD1
J: TRBJ1-5
CDR3: CASSNTLGTVNQPQHF
DNA: TGTGCCAGTAGCAATACCCTCGGGACAGTCAATCAGCCCCAGCATTTT

length: 15
size: -
V: TRBV4-2
D: TRBD1
J: TRBJ2-2
CDR3: CASSPGTGNTGELFF
DNA: TGTGCCAGCAGCCCCGGGACAGGGAACACCGGGGAGCTGTTTTTT

length: 14
size: few
V: TRBV7-8
D: -
J: TRBJ1-1
CDR3: CASTRGTANTEAFF
DNA: TGTGCCAGCACTCGAGGCACCGCGAACACTGAAGCTTTCTTT

length: 17
size: -
V: TRBV5-4
D: TRBD2
J: TRBJ2-5
CDR3: CASSLATSGGGQETQYF
DNA: TGTGCCAGCAGCTTGGCAACTAGCGGAGGGGGTCAAGAGACCCAGTACTTC

length: 15
size: -
V: TRBV4-1
D: TRBD1
J: TRBJ1-1
CDR3: CASSQPQGVGTEAFF
DNA: TGCGCCAGCAGCCAACCCCAGGGGGTGGGAACTGAAGCTTTCTTT

length: 13
size: once
V: TRBV28
D: -
J: TRBJ1-1
CDR3: CASSWAGRTEAFF
DNA: TGTGCCAGCAGCTGGGCAGGGCGAACTGAAGCTTTCTTT

length: 16
size: many
V: TRBV5-4
D: -
J: TRBJ2-1
CDR3: CASSLDPGPQVNEQFF
DNA: TGTGCCAGCAGCTTGGATCCCGGACCCCAGGTGAATGAGCAGTTCTTC

length: 16
size: -
V: TRBV28
D: -
J: TRBJ2-2
CDR3: CASTLRIGANTGELFF
DNA: TGTGCCAGCACTCTGCGGATAGGTGCGAACACCGGGGAGCTGTTTTTT

length: 14
size: -
V: TRBV6-6
D: TRBD1
J: TRBJ1-2
CDR3: CASSGDREGYGYTF
DNA: TGTGCCAGCAGTGGGGACAGGGAAGGCTATGGCTACACCTTC

length: 15
size: -
V: TRBV7-8
D: TRBD2
J: TRBJ2-5
CDR3: CASSRLAVLQETQYF
DNA: TGTGCCAGCAGCCGACTAGCGGTACTTCAAGAGACCCAGTACTTC

length: 19
size: -
V: TRBV7-2
D: TRBD1
J: TRBJ2-5
CDR3: CASSPESGQAFLTQETQYF
DNA: TGTGCCAGCAGCCCGGAGTCTGGACAGGCCTTTCTAACCCAAGAGACCCAGTACTTC

length: 14
size: -
V: TRBV30
D: TRBD2
J: TRBJ2-2
CDR3: CAWDPGLATGELFF
DNA: TGTGCCTGGGACCCGGGACTAGCGACCGGGGAGCTGTTTTTT

length: 15
size: -
V: TRBV7-3
D: -
J: TRBJ2-5
CDR3: CASSPAGGDQETQYF
DNA: TGTGCCAGCAGCCCGGCGGGTGGGGATCAAGAGACCCAGTACTTC

length: 18
size: few
V: TRBV19
D: -
J: TRBJ1-2
CDR3: CASSIHPLTIRRDYGYTF
DNA: TGTGCCAGTAGTATCCACCCCCTGACAATTCGAAGGGACTATGGCTACACCTTC

length: 16
size: -
V: TRBV6-6
D: -
J: TRBJ2-5
CDR3: CASSYLGRGVQETQYF
DNA: TGTGCCAGCAGTTACTTGGGGAGGGGGGTTCAAGAGACCCAGTACTTC

length: 14
size: -
V: TRBV2
D: -
J: TRBJ1-1
CDR3: CASSELGLNTEAFF
DNA: TGTGCCAGCAGTGAATTAGGGCTGAACACTGAAGCTTTCTTT

length: 15
size: -
V: TRBV7-9
D: -
J: TRBJ2-6
CDR3: CASSQDRLQSNVLTF
DNA: TGTGCCAGCAGCCAAGACCGACTCCAATCCAACGTCCTGACTTTC

length: 16
size: once
V: TRBV5-1
D: TRBD1
J: TRBJ2-3
CDR3: CASSLAGQGFPDTQYF
DNA: TGCGCCAGCAGCTTAGCGGGACAGGGTTTTCCAGATACGCAGTATTTT

length: 14
size: -
V: TRBV9
D: -
J: TRBJ2-5
CDR3: CASSGQESEETQYF
DNA: TGTGCCAGCAGCGGCCAAGAATCTGAAGAGACCCAGTACTTC

length: 14
size: few
V: TRBV5-6
D: -
J: TRBJ2-4
CDR3: CASSLGGAKNIQYF
DNA: TGTGCCAGCAGCTTAGGCGGGGCCAAAAACATTCAGTACTTC

length: 15
size: -
V: TRBV29-1
D: TRBD2
J: TRBJ2-1
CDR3: CSAATSGSSYNEQFF
DNA: TGCAGCGCAGCAACTAGCGGGAGCTCCTACAATGAGCAGTTCTTC

length: 14
size: -
V: TRBV28
D: -
J: TRBJ2-5
CDR3: CASSSPDRQETQYF
DNA: TGTGCCAGCAGTTCCCCGGACAGACAAGAGACCCAGTACTTC

length: 11
size: -
V: TRBV28
D: -
J: TRBJ2-1
CDR3: CASSFKEEQFF
DNA: TGTGCCAGCAGTTTCAAAGAGGAGCAGTTCTTC